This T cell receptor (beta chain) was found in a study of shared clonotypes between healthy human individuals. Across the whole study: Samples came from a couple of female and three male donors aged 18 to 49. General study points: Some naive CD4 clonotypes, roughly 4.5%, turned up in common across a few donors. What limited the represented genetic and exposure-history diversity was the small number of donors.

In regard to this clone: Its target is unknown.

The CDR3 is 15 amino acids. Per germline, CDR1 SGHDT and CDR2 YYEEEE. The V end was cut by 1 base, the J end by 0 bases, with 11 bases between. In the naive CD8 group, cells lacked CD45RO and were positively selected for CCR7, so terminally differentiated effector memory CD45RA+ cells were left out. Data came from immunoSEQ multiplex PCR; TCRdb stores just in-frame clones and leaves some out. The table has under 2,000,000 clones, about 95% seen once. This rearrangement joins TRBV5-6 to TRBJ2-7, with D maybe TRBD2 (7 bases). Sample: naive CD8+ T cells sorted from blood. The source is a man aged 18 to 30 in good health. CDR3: CASSLWGGPSYEQYF. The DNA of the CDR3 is TGTGCCAGCAGCTTGTGGGGGGGCCCCTCCTACGAGCAGTACTTC.